This record concerns one T cell receptor beta chain sequence. This entry belongs to a study of T cell changes during pregnancy in multiple sclerosis. Germline assignment: CDR1 SGHNT and CDR2 YYREEE (reference sequence). Between the trimmed V and J ends, which lost 7 bases and 0 bases, there was a span of 14 bases. CDR3 length equals 15 residues. Measured with immunoSEQ multiplex PCR; TCRdb has only the in-frame clones, and not every one. The sample yields tens of thousands of clones, around 95% seen once. The origin of this receptor is a female donor in good health, enrolled as a control in a pregnancy study. J is TRBJ1-3 and V is TRBV5-4; D is ambiguous. The sample consisted of peripheral blood, taken in the third trimester of pregnancy. In DNA form, the CDR3 reads TGTGCCAGCCAGGAAGCAAAATCCTCTGGAAACACCATATATTTT. It codes for CASQEAKSSGNTIYF.